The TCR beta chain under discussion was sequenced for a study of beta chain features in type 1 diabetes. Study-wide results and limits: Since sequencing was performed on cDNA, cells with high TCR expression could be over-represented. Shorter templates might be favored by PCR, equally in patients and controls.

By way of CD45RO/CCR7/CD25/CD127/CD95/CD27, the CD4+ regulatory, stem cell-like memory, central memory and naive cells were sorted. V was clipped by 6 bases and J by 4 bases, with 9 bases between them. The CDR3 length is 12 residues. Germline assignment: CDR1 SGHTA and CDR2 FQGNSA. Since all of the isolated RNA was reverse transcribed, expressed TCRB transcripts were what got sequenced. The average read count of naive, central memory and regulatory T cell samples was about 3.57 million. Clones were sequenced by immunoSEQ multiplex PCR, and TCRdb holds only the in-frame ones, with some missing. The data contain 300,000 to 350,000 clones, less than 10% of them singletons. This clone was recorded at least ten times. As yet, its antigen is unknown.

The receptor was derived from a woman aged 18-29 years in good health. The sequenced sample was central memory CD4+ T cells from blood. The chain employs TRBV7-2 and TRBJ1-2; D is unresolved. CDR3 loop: CASRTSAYGYTF. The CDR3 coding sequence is TGTGCCAGCAGGACATCGGCCTATGGCTACACCTTC.